A single sample is the source of the 14 T cell receptor beta chains below, sequenced in a study of blood T cell repertoires in COVID-19. The data were produced by immunoSEQ multiplex PCR, yet TCRdb's version contains in-frame clones alone and is incomplete. The table includes about 34,000 clones, 80% detected once. Sequencing used peripheral blood. These receptors came from a man of 80 years or more with acute or convalescent COVID-19.

The V gene is TRBV5-1, the J gene TRBJ2-1, with D maybe TRBD1 (6 bases). V lost 0 bases and J lost 7, with 17 bases in between. The germline V gene encodes CDR1 SGHRS and CDR2 YFSETQ. CDR3 length: 16 amino acids. Here the CDR3 reads CASSLARDKLTNEQFF. The CDR3 DNA reads TGCGCCAGCAGCTTGGCTCGGGACAAACTTACGAATGAGCAGTTCTTC.

The chain links TRBV4-1 to TRBJ2-7, with 12 positions matching TRBD1. Unmatched junction bases numbered 0, after V lost 3 bases and J lost 0 bases. Germline values: CDR1 MGHRA, CDR2 YSYEKL. This CDR3 is built from 15 residues. CDR3 coding DNA: TGCGCCAGCAGCCAGGGACAGGGGGCCTCCTACGAGCAGTACTTC. This encodes CASSQGQGASYEQYF.

The chain combines TRBV5-1 with TRBJ1-1, with D perhaps matching TRBD1 (5 bases). Per germline, CDR1 SGHRS and CDR2 YFSETQ. V lost 4 bases and J lost 1, with 11 bases in between. This CDR3 comprises 14 residues. CDR3 protein: CASSPGHANTEAFF. The CDR3 DNA reads as TGCGCCAGCAGCCCCGGACATGCGAACACTGAAGCTTTCTTT.

The chain recombines TRBV4-3 with TRBJ2-5; no clear D. Germline V gene sequence: CDR1 LGHNA, CDR2 YSLEER. The ends were cut back, 0 bases at V and 5 bases at J, with 7 bases in the middle. The CDR3 has 13 residues. Written as DNA, the CDR3 is TGCGCCAGCAGCCAAGATCGCAGGGAGACCCAGTACTTC. Its translation is CASSQDRRETQYF.

This clone was seen a single time. CDR3 bases: TGTGCCAGCAGGACCCGGGGGGCTCGCTACGAGCAGTACTTC. This translates into CASRTRGARYEQYF. V and J are TRBV5-6 and TRBJ2-7; D may be TRBD2 (7 bases). Germline CDR1 is SGHDT and CDR2 is YYEEEE. There are 14 residues in the CDR3. V dropped 5 bases and J dropped 3 bases, with 15 bases sitting between them.

The chain employs TRBV5-4 and TRBJ1-5, with TRBD1 as a possible D gene (5 bases). This CDR3 spans 15 amino acids. Looked up from germline, CDR1 is SGHNT and CDR2 is YYREEE (reference sequence). Trimming took 0 bases from V and 1 from J, leaving 8 bases between them. CDR3 sequence (DNA): TGTGCCAGCAGCTTGGCCGGGGGAAGCAATCAGCCCCAGCATTTT. It encodes CASSLAGGSNQPQHF.

This clone was counted a single time. The CDR3 DNA sequence: TGTGCCAGCAGCTACCTTGGCGGGATGGATGAGCAGTTCTTC. Protein sequence: CASSYLGGMDEQFF. V usage is TRBV7-3 and J usage is TRBJ2-1; weak D call: TRBD2 (6 bases). Trimming removed 4 bases at V and 8 bases at J, with 15 bases between. Germline lookup yields CDR1 SGHTA and CDR2 FQGTGA. The CDR3 runs 14 residues.

In regard to this clone: The sample holds other DNA sequences that translate to the same CDR3. The rearrangement joins TRBV12-3 or TRBV12-4 to TRBJ2-5; D call uncertain. The CDR3 is 11 amino acids. Trimming took off 6 bases at V and 5 bases at J, with 7 bases between the two ends. The CDR3 is CASSPRETQYF. The DNA for the CDR3 is TGTGCCAGCAGCCCTAGGGAGACCCAGTACTTC.

The V and J genes are TRBV27 and TRBJ1-1; the match to TRBD1 covers 12 bases. This CDR3 spans 16 amino acids. Per germline, CDR1 MNHEY and CDR2 SMNVEV (reference sequence). After removal of 5 bases from V and 7 bases from J, the junction contained 11 bases not matched to a gene. Here the CDR3 DNA reads TGTGCCAGCAGTGTTACCCCGGGACAGGGGGCGGGTGAAGCTTTCTTT. This encodes CASSVTPGQGAGEAFF.

V is TRBV7-2 and J is TRBJ2-1; 10 bases map to TRBD2. This CDR3 has 15 residues. From germline, CDR1 is SGHTA and CDR2 FQGNSA. The ends lost 2 bases at V and 3 bases at J; junction bases unmatched: 1. The CDR3, as DNA: TGTGCCAGCAGCTTAAGCGGGGGGGTCTACAATGAGCAGTTCTTC. This translates into CASSLSGGVYNEQFF.

The gene calls are TRBV3-1 (or the pseudogene TRBV3-2) and TRBJ1-3; D not certain. V was clipped by 1 base and J by 1 base, with 23 bases between them. The germline gives CDR1 LGHDT, CDR2 YNNKEL (reference sequence). The CDR3 runs to 20 residues. The DNA of the CDR3 is TGTGCCAGCAGCCAAGGTTTCGCCGCACGTGAACCGGGTTCTGGAAACACCATATATTTT. This translates into CASSQGFAAREPGSGNTIYF.

The rearrangement joins TRBV7-3 to TRBJ2-6; D remains unclear. Trimming took off 5 bases at V and 1 base at J, with 18 bases between the two ends. The CDR3 has 18 residues. Germline V CDR1 and CDR2: SGHTA, FQGTGA. The CDR3 DNA reads as TGTGCCAGCAGCGCACGCAGTCCCCAACCTTCTGGGGCCAACGTCCTGACTTTC. Residues: CASSARSPQPSGANVLTF.

This clone was recorded once. V is TRBV24-1 and J is TRBJ2-2; possibly TRBD1 for D (6 bases). Germline V CDR1 and CDR2: KGHDR, SFDVKD. The CDR3 is made up of 13 amino acids. The V and J ends lost 10 bases and 2 bases respectively, with 10 bases between them. The CDR3 protein is CATGTPNTGELFF. CDR3 in DNA: TGTGCCACGGGGACACCAAACACCGGGGAGCTGTTTTTT.

The V call is TRBV6-4, the J call TRBJ1-5; weak D call: TRBD1 (5 bases). CDR3 length: 21 residues. Germline V lookup: CDR1 MRHNA, CDR2 SNTAGT. Between the trimmed V and J ends, which lost 1 base and 2 bases, there was a span of 27 bases. The CDR3 loop reads CASSDWGGYPIPVMCNQPQHF. The CDR3 DNA is TGTGCCAGCAGTGACTGGGGGGGATACCCAATACCCGTAATGTGCAATCAGCCCCAGCATTTT.